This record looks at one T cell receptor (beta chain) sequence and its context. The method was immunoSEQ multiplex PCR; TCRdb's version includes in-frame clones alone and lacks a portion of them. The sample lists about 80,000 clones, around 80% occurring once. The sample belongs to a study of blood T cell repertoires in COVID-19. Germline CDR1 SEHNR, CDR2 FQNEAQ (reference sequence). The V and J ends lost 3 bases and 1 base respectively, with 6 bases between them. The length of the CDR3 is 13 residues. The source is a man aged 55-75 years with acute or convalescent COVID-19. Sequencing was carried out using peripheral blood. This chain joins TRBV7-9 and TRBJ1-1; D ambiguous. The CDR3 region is CASSLTTNTEAFF. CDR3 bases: TGTGCCAGCAGCTTGACAACGAACACTGAAGCTTTCTTT.